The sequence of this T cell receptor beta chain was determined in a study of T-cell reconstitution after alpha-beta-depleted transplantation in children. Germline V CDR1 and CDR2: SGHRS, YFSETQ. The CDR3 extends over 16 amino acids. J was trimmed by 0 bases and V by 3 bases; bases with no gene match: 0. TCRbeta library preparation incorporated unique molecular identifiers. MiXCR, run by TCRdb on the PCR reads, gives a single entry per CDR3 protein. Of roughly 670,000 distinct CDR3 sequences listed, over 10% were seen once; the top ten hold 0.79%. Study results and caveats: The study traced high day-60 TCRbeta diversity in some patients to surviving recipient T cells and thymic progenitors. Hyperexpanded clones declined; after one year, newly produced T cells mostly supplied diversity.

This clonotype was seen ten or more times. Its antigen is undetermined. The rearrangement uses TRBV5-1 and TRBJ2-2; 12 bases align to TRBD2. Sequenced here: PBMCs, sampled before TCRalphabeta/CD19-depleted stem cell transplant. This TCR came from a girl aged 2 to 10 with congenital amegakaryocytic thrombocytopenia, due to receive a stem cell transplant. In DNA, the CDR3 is TGCGCCAGCAGCTGGACTAGCGGGGCGAACACCGGGGAGCTGTTTTTT. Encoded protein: CASSWTSGANTGELFF.